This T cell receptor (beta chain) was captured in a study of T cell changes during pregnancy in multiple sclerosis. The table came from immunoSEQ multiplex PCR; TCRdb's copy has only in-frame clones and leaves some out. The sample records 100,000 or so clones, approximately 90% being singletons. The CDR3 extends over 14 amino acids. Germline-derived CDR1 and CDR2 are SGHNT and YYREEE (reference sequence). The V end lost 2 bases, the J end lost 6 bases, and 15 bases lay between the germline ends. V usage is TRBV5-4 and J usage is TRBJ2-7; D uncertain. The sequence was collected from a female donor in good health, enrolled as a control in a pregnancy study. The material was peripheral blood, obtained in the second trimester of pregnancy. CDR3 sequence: CASSFDILSGEQYF. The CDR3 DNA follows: TGTGCCAGCAGCTTCGATATACTCTCAGGCGAGCAGTACTTC.